This entry is about one T cell receptor (beta chain). Its antigen is still unknown. The junction and the germline gene differ at one end; a read error may be behind it. The CDR3 runs to 14 residues. Germline CDR1 is MNHEY and CDR2 is SMNVEV (reference sequence). The entry originates in a study of blood T cells in healthy people across ages. General study results and limits: The study lacked donor CMV status, which possibly confounded expanded clonotype changes.

PCR was performed a second time for about 7 to 12 cycles using a sample-barcoded 5' primer and a J-beta primer mix. Every molecule of cDNA carried a tag from a template-switch adaptor with 12 random nucleotides. TCRdb redid the calling of the 5' RACE reads with MiXCR, one entry per CDR3 protein. This sample has fewer than 2,000,000 distinct CDR3 sequences, with 34% found just once. Per-sample yields of isolated PBMCs were at least 6 million. The sample consisted of blood. The clonotype comes from a woman aged 25 to 39 in good health. The rearrangement joins TRBV27 to TRBJ2-1; 12 bases are a match to TRBD2. The CDR3 here is CTSSSGTSGNEQFF. CDR3 nucleotides: TGTACCAGCAGTTCCGGGACTAGCGGGAATGAGCAGTTCTTC.